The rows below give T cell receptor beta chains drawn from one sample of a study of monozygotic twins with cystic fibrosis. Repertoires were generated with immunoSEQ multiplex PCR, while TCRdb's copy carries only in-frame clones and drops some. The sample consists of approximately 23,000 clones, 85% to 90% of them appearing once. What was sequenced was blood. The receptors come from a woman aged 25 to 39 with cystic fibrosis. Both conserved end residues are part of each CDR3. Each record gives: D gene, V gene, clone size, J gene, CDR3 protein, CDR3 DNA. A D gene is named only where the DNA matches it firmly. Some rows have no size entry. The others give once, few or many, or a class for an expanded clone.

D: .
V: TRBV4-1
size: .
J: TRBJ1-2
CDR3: CASSLSELGYGYTF
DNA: TGCGCCAGCAGCCTATCCGAATTAGGCTATGGCTACACCTTC

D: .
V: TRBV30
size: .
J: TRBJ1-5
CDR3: CAWSVGPGRPQHF
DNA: TGTGCCTGGAGTGTCGGCCCCGGAAGGCCCCAGCATTTT

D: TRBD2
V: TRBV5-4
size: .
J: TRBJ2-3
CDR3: CASSSPTSGGADTQYF
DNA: TGTGCCAGCAGCTCCCCCACTAGCGGGGGGGCAGATACGCAGTATTTT

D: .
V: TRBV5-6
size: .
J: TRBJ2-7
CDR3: CASSFFRLGEQYF
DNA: TGTGCCAGCAGCTTCTTCAGGTTGGGCGAGCAGTACTTC

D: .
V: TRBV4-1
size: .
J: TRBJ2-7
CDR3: CASSQGTDDYNEQYF
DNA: TGCGCCAGCAGCCAAGGGACAGATGATTATAACGAGCAGTACTTC

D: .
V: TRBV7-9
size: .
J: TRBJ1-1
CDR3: CASSLVHSEAFF
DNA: TGTGCCAGCAGCTTAGTACATTCTGAAGCTTTCTTT

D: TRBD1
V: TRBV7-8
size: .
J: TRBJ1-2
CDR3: CASSFQTGGSGYTF
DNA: TGTGCCAGCAGCTTCCAGACAGGGGGGAGTGGCTACACCTTC

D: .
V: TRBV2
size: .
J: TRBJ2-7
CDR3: CASRGPSGHTAEQYF
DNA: TGTGCCAGCAGGGGCCCGTCAGGACACACCGCCGAGCAGTACTTC

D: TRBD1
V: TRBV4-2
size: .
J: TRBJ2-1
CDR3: CASSQAGQVTYNEQFF
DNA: TGTGCCAGCAGCCAAGCGGGACAGGTTACCTACAATGAGCAGTTCTTC

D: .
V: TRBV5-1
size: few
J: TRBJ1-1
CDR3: CASSLGQTFTEAFF
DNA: TGCGCCAGCAGCTTGGGACAGACCTTCACTGAAGCTTTCTTT

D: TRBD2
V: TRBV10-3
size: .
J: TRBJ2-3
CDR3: CAISESSSSGPSDTQYF
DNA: TGTGCCATCAGTGAGTCGAGTTCTAGCGGGCCTTCGGATACGCAGTATTTT

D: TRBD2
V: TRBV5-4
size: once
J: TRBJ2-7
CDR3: CASSLFSGGPYEQYF
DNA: TGTGCCAGCAGCTTGTTCAGCGGGGGCCCTTACGAGCAGTACTTC

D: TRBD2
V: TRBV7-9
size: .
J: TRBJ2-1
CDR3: CASSSTGGNEQFF
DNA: TGTGCCAGCAGCTCCACCGGGGGGAATGAGCAGTTCTTC

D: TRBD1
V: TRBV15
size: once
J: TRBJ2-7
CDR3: CATSVTGGRDEQYF
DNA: TGTGCCACCAGCGTGACAGGGGGCAGAGACGAGCAGTACTTC

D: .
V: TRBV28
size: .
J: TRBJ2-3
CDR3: CASNGGARYRTDTQYF
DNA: TGTGCCAGCAACGGCGGGGCTCGTTATAGGACAGATACGCAGTATTTT

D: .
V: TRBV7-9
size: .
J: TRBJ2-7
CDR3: CANVSLYEQYF
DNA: TGTGCCAACGTGAGCCTCTACGAGCAGTACTTC

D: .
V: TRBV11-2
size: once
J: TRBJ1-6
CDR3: CASSLDFQSPLHF
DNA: TGTGCCAGCAGCTTAGACTTCCAATCACCCCTCCACTTT

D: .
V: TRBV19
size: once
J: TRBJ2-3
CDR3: CASKDTGSTDTQYF
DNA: TGTGCCAGTAAGGACACCGGAAGCACAGATACGCAGTATTTT

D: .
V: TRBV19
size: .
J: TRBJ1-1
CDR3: CASSIGRTVGTEAFF
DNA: TGTGCCAGTAGTATAGGGAGGACGGTGGGGACTGAAGCTTTCTTT

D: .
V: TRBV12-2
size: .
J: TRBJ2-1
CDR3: CRQSSYNEQFF
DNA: TGTCGCCAAAGCTCCTACAATGAGCAGTTCTTC

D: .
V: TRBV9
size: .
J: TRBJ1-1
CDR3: CASSPYGENTEAFF
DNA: TGTGCCAGCAGCCCATACGGAGAGAACACTGAAGCTTTCTTT

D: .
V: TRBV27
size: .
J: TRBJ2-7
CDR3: CASSRKLDTRMDEQYF
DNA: TGTGCCAGCAGCCGGAAATTGGACACGCGAATGGACGAGCAGTACTTC

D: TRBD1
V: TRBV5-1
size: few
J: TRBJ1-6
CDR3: CASTPLGTDNSPLHF
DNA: TGCGCCAGCACCCCCTTAGGGACAGATAATTCACCCCTCCACTTT

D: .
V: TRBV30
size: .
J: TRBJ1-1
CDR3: CAWRGRGEIRTEAFF
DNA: TGTGCCTGGAGGGGGAGGGGGGAGATAAGAACTGAAGCTTTCTTT

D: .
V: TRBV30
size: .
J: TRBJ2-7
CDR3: CAWSTGNTYEQYF
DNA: TGTGCCTGGAGTACAGGGAACACCTACGAGCAGTACTTC

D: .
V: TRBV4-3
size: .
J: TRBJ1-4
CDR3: CASSQSGGINEKLFF
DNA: TGCGCCAGCAGCCAATCGGGTGGGATCAATGAAAAACTGTTTTTT

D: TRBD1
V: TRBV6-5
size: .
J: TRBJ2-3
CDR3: CASSYGTGTDTQYF
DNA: TGTGCCAGCAGTTACGGGACAGGCACAGATACGCAGTATTTT

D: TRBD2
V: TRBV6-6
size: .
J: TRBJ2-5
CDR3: CASTDRSSGKETQYF
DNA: TGTGCCAGCACCGATAGGTCTAGCGGGAAAGAGACCCAGTACTTC

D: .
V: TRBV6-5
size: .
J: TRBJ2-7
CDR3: CASSYSPQPSYEQYF
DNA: TGTGCCAGCAGTTACTCCCCGCAGCCGTCCTACGAGCAGTACTTC

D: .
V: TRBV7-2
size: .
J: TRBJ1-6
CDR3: CASSLYVDSPLHF
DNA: TGTGCCAGCAGCTTATATGTAGACTCACCCCTCCACTTT

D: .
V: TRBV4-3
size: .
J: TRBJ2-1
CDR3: CASSHLVGENEQFF
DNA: TGCGCCAGCAGCCACCTGGTAGGGGAGAATGAGCAGTTCTTC

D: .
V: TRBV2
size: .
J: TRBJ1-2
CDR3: CATRPGGHYGYTF
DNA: TGTGCCACCAGACCGGGGGGCCACTATGGCTACACCTTC

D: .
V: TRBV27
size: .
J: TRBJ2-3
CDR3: CASSSGVSSTDTQYF
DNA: TGTGCCAGCAGTTCGGGTGTATCTAGCACAGATACGCAGTATTTT

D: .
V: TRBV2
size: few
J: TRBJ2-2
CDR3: CASSDTRAKAGELFF
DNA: TGTGCCAGCAGTGATACCAGGGCAAAGGCCGGGGAGCTGTTTTTT

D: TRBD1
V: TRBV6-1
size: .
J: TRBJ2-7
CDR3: CASSNPTGPYEQYF
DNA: TGTGCCAGCAGTAACCCGACAGGGCCCTACGAGCAGTACTTC

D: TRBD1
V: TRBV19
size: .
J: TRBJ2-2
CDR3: CASSPGTATGELFF
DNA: TGTGCCAGTAGCCCCGGGACAGCCACCGGGGAGCTGTTTTTT

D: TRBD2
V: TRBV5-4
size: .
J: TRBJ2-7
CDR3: CASSLGGGDSYEQYF
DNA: TGTGCCAGCAGCTTGGGCGGGGGGGACTCCTACGAGCAGTACTTC

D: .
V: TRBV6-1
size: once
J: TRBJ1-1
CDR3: CASSGGNMNTEAFF
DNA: TGTGCCAGCAGTGGAGGTAACATGAACACTGAAGCTTTCTTT

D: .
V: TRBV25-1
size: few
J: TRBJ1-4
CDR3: CASSVLEGRGEKLFF
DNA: TGTGCCAGCAGTGTCCTCGAGGGTCGGGGCGAAAAACTGTTTTTT

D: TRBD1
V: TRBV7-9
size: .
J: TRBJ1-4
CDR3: CASSLRQGNEKLFF
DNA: TGTGCCAGCAGCCTAAGACAGGGAAATGAAAAACTGTTTTTT

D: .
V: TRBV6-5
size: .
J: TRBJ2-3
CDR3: CASSYSDGTDTQYF
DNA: TGTGCCAGCAGTTACTCGGACGGCACAGATACGCAGTATTTT

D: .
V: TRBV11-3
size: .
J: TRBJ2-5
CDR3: CASSFGEETQYF
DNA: TGTGCCAGCAGCTTTGGGGAAGAGACCCAGTACTTC